This T cell receptor (beta chain) came from a study of PD-1 blockade in mismatch repair-deficient tumors. Study outcomes and limitations: Tumor-resident clones, often absent from pretreatment blood, expanded after pembrolizumab and then contracted.

For this clone: Its specificity is unknown.

Every patient had mismatch repair deficiency by PCR or immunohistochemistry. TCRs were sequenced from a few patients responding to pembrolizumab. From germline, CDR1 is GTSNPN and CDR2 SVGIG (reference sequence). This CDR3 region has 16 residues. J was trimmed by 5 bases and V by 2 bases; bases with no gene match: 10. Clones were read by immunoSEQ multiplex PCR, and TCRdb kept only the in-frame ones, dropping some. The table includes some 84,000 clones, approximately 84% detected once. Sequencing was performed on peripheral blood, taken 12 weeks after starting pembrolizumab. This sequence joins TRBV30 and TRBJ2-3, with TRBD1 identical over 10 bases. The source is an adult with mismatch repair-deficient cancer. DNA of the CDR3: TGTGCCTGGAGTCCCCCCGGGACAGGGGAAGTAGATACGCAGTATTTT. It encodes CAWSPPGTGEVDTQYF.